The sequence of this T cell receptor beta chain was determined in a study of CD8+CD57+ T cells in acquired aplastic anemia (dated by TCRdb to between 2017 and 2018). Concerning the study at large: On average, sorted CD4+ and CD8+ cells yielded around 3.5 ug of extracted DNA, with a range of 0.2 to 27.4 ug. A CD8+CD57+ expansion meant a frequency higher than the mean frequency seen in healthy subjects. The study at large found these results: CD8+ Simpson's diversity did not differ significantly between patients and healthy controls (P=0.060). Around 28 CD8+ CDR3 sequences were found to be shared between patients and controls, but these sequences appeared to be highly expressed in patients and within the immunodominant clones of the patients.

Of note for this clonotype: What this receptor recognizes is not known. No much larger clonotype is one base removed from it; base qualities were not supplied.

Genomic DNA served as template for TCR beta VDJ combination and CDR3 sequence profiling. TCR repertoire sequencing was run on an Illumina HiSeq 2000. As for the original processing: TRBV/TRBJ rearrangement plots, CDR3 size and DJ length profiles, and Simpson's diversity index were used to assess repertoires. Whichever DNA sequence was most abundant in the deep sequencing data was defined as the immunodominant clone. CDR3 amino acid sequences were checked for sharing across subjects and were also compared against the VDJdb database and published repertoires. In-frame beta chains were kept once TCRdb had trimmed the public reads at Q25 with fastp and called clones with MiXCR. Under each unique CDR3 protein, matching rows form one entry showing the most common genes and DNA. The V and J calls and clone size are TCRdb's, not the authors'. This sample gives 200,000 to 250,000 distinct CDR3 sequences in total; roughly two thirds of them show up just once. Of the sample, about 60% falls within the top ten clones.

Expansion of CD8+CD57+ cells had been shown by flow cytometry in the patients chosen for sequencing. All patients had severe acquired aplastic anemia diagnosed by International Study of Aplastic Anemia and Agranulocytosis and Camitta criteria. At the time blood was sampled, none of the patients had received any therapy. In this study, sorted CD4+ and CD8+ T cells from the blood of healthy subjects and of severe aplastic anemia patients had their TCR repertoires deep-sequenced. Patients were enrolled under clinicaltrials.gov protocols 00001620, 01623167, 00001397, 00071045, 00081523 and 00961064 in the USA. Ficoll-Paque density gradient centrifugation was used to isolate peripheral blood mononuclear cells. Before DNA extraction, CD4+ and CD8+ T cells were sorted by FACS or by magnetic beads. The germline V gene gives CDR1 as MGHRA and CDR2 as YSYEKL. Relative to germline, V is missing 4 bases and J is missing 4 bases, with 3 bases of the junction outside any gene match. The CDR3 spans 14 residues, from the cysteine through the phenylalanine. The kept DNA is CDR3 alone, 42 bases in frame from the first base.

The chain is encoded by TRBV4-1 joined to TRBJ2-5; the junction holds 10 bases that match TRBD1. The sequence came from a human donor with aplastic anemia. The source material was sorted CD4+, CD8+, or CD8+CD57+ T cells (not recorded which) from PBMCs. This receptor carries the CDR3 CASSPRDRGETQYF. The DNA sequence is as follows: TGCGCCAGCAGCCCCCGGGACAGGGGAGAGACCCAGTACTTC.